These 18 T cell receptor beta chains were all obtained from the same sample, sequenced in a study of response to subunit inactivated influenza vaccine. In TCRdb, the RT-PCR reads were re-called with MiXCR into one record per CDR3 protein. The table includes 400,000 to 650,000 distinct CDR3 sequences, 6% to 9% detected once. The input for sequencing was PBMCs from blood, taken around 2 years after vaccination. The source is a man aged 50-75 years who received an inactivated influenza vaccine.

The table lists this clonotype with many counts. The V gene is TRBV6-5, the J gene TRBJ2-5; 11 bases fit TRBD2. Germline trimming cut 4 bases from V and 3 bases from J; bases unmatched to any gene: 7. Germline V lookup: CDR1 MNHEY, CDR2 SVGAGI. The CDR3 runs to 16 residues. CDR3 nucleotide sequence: TGTGCCAGCAGTTTGCAACTAGCGGGAGTAGAAGAGACCCAGTACTTC. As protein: CASSLQLAGVEETQYF.

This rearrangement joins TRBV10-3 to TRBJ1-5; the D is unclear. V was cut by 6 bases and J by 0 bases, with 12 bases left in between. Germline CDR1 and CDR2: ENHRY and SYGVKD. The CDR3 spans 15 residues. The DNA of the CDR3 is TGTGCCATCAGCCCCAAGGACCATAGCAATCAGCCCCAGCATTTT. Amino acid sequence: CAISPKDHSNQPQHF.

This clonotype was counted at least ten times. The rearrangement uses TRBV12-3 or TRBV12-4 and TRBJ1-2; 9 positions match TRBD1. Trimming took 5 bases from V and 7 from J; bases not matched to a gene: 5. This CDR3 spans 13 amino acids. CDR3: CASSPTGGGGYTF. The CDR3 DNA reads TGTGCCAGCAGTCCAACAGGGGGCGGTGGCTACACCTTC.

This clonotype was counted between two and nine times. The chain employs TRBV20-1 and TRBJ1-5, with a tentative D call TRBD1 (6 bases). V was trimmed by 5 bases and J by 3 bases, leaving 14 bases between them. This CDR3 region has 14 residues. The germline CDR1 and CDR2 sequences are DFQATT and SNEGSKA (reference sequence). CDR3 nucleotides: TGCAGTGCTCCCCAAGGGGGTCCCAATCAGCCCCAGCATTTT. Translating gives CSAPQGGPNQPQHF.

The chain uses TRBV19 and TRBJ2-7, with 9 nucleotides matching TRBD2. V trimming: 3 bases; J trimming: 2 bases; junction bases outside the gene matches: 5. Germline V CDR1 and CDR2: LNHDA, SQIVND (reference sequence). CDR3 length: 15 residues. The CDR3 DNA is TGTGCCAGTAGTATTGGGAGCGGGGGGACCTACGAGCAGTACTTC. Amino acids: CASSIGSGGTYEQYF.

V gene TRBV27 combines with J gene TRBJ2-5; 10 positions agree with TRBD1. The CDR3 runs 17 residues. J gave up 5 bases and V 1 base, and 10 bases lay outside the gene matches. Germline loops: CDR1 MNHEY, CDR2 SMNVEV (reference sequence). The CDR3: CASSLLTGQGFRETQYF. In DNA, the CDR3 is TGTGCCAGCAGTTTATTGACGGGACAGGGGTTTCGGGAGACCCAGTACTTC.

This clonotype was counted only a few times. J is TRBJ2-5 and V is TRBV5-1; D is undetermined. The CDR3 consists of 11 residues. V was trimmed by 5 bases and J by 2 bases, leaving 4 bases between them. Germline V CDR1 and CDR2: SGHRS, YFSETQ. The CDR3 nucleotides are TGCGCCAGCAGACAGCAAGAGACCCAGTACTTC. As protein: CASRQQETQYF. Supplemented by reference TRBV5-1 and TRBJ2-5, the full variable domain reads KAGVTQTPRYLIKTRGQQVTLSCSPISGHRSVSWYQQTPGQGLQFLFEYFSETQRNKGNFPGRFSGRQFSNSRSEMNVSTLELGDSALYLCASRQQETQYFGPGTRLLVL.

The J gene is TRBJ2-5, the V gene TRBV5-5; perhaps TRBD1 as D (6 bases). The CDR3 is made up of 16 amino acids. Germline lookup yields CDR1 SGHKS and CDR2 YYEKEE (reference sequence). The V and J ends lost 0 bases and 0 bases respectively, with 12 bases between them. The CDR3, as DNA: TGTGCCAGCAGCTTGGGTGTGGGACACTACCAAGAGACCCAGTACTTC. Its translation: CASSLGVGHYQETQYF.

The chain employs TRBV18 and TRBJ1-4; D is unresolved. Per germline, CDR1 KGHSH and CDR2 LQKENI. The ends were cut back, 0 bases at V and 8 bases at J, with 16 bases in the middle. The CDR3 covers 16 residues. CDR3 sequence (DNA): TGTGCCAGCTCACCACCGTTGGGCAGAAGGAACGAAAAACTGTTTTTT. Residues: CASSPPLGRRNEKLFF.

The DNA of the CDR3 is TGTGCCACCATGGCCAGCGGGAGGTCAGATACGCAGTATTTT. It yields the protein CATMASGRSDTQYF. The V call is TRBV11-2, the J call TRBJ2-3, with TRBD2 identical over 9 bases. There are 14 residues in the CDR3. The junction had 9 bases not matched to a gene; V was cut back by 10 bases and J by 4 bases. The germline V gene encodes CDR1 SGHAT and CDR2 FQNNGV.

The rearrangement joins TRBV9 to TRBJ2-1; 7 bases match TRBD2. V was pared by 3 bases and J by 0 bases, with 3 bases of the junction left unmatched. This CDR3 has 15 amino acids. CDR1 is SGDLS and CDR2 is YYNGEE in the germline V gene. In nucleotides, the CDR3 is TGTGCCAGCAGCGAGAGGACTAGCTCCTACAATGAGCAGTTCTTC. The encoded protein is CASSERTSSYNEQFF.

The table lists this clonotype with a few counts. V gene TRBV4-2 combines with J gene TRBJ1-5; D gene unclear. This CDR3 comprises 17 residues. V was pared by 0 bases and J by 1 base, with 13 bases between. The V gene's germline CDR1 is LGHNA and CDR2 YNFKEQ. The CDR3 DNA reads TGTGCCAGCAGCCAAGATGTGAGCAGCGGCAGCAATCAGCCCCAGCATTTT. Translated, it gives CASSQDVSSGSNQPQHF.

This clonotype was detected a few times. Here the CDR3 DNA reads TGTGCCAGCAGCTTATATAGCGGGAGCCTCTTACACGAGCAGTACTTC. Its protein product is CASSLYSGSLLHEQYF. This rearrangement joins TRBV7-3 to TRBJ2-7, with 9 bases identical to TRBD2. Germline assignment: CDR1 SGHTA and CDR2 FQGTGA. J was trimmed by 5 bases and V by 2 bases; bases with no gene match: 10. The CDR3 sequence is 16 residues long.

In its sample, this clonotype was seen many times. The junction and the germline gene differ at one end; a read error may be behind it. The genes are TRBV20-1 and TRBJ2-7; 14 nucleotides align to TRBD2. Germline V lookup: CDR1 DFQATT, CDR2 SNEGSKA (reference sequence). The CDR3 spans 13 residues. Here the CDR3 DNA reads TGCAGTGGTAGACTAGCGGGAGGGAGGGAGCAGTACTTC. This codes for CSGRLAGGREQYF.

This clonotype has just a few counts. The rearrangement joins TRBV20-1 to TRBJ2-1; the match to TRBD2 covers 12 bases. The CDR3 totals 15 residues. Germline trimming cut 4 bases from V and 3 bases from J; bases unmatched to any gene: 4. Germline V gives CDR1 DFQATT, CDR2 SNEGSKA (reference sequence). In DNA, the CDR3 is TGCAGTGCTACTAGCGGGAGGGCTTTCTACAATGAGCAGTTCTTC. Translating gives CSATSGRAFYNEQFF.

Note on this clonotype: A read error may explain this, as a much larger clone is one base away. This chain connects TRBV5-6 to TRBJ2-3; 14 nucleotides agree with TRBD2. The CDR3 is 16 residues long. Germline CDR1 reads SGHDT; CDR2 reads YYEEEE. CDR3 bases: TGTACCAGCAGCGTGGGACTAGCGGGGGGCACAGATACGCAGTATTTT. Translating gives CTSSVGLAGGTDTQYF.

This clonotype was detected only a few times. The CDR3 nucleotides read TGCGCCAGCAGCCACCTGACAGTCTCTGAGACCCAGTACTTC. Protein sequence: CASSHLTVSETQYF. The genes are TRBV4-1 and TRBJ2-5, with D possibly matching TRBD1 (5 bases). Germline V gene lookup returns CDR1 MGHRA and CDR2 YSYEKL. This CDR3 is built from 14 residues. V lost 3 bases to trimming and J lost 5 bases, with 13 bases between them.

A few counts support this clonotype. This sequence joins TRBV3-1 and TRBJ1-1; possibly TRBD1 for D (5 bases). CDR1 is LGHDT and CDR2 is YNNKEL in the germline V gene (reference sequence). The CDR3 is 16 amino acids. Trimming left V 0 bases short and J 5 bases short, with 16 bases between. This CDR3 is CASSQDGVGGRTEAFF. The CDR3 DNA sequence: TGTGCCAGCAGCCAAGACGGTGTCGGGGGGAGGACTGAAGCTTTCTTT. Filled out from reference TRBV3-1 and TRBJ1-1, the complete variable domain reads DTAVSQTPKYLVTQMGNDKSIKCEQNLGHDTMYWYKQDSKKFLKIMFSYNNKELIINETVPNRFSPKSPDKAHLNLHINSLELGDSAVYFCASSQDGVGGRTEAFFGQGTRLTVV.